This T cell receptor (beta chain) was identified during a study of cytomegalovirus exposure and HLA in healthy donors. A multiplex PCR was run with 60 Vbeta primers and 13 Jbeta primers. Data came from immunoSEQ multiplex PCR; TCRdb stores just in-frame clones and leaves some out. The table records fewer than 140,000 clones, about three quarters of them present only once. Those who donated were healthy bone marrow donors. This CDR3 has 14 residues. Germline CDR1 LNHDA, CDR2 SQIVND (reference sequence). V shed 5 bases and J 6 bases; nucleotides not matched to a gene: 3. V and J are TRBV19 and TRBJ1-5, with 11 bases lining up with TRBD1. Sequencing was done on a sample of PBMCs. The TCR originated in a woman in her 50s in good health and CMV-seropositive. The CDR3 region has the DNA TGTGCCAGTAGTCGGACAGGGGGCGGTCAGCCCCAGCATTTT. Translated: CASSRTGGGQPQHF.